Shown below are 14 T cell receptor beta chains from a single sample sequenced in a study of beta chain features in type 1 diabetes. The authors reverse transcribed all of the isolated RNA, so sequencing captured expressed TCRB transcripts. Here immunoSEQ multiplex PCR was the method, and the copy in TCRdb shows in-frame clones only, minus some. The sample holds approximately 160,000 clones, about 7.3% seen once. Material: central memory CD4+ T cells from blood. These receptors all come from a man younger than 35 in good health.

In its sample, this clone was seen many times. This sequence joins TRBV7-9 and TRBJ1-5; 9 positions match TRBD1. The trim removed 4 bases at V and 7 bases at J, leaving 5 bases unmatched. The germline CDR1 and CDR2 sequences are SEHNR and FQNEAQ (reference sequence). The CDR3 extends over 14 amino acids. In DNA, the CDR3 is TGTGCCAGCAGCTCACAGGGGGCAGAACAGCCCCAGCATTTT. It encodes CASSSQGAEQPQHF.

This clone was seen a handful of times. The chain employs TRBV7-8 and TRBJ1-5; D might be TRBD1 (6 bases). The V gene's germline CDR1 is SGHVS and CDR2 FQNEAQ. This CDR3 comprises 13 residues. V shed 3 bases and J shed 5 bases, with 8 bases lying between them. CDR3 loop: CASSFSGDQPQHF. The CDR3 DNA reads TGTGCCAGCAGCTTCTCAGGGGATCAGCCCCAGCATTTT.

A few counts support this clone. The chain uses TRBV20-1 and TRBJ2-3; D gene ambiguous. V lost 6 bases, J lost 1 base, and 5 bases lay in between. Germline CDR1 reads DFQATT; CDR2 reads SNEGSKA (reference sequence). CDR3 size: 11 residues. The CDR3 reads CSARGTDTQYF. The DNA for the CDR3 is TGCAGTGCACGGGGCACAGATACGCAGTATTTT.

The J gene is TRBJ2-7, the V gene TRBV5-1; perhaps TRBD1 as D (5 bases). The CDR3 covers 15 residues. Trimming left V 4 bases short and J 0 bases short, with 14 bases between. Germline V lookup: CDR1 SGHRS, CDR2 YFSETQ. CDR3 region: CASSISTGSSYEQYF. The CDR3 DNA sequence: TGCGCCAGCAGCATCAGCACAGGTTCCTCCTACGAGCAGTACTTC.

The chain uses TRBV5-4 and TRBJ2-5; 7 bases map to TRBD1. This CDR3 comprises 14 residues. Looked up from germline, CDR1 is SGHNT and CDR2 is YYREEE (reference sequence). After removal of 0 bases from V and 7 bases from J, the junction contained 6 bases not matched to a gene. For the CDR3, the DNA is TGTGCCAGCAGCTTGGGACAGGGAGTCCCGACCCAGTACTTC. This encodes CASSLGQGVPTQYF.

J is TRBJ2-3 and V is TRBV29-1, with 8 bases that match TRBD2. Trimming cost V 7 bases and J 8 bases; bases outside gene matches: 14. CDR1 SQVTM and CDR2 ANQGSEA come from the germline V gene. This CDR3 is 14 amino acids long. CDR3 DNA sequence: TGCAGCGCCCAGACGGGGGGGGGAACGGCTACGCAGTATTTT. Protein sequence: CSAQTGGGTATQYF.

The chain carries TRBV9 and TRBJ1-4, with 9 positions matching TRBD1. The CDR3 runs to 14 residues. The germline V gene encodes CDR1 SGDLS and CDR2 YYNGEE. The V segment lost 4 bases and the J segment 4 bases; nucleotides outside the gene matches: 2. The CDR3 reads CASSSGQGNEKLFF. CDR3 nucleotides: TGTGCCAGCAGCTCGGGACAGGGTAATGAAAAACTGTTTTTT.

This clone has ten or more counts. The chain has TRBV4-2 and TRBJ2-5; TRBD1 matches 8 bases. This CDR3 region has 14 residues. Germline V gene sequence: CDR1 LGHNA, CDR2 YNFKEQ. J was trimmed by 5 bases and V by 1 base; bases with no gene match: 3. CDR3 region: CASSQGQGSETQYF. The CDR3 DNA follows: TGTGCCAGCAGCCAAGGACAGGGGTCGGAGACCCAGTACTTC.

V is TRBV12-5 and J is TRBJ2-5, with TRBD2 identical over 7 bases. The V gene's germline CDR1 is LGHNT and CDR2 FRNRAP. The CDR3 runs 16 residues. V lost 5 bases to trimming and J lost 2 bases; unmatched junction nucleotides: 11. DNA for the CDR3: TGTGCTAGTGGTCCTTGGGCGGGGGACTTACAAGAGACCCAGTACTTC. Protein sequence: CASGPWAGDLQETQYF.

The CDR3 coding sequence is TGTGCCAGTAGTAATCGCGAAGGACAGCCACTCTCCTACGAGCAGTACTTC. It codes for CASSNREGQPLSYEQYF. The chain links TRBV19 to TRBJ2-7; D may be TRBD1 (6 bases). Trimming shortened V by 4 bases and J by 0 bases, and 19 bases separated the two germline ends. This CDR3 comprises 17 residues. CDR1 and CDR2 from the germline V gene are LNHDA and SQIVND (reference sequence).

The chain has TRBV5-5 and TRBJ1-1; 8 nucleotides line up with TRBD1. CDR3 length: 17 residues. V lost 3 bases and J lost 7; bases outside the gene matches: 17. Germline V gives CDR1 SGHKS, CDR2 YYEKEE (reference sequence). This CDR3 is CASSWGGPGGARGEAFF. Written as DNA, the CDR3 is TGTGCCAGCAGCTGGGGAGGGCCAGGGGGCGCCCGGGGTGAAGCTTTCTTT.

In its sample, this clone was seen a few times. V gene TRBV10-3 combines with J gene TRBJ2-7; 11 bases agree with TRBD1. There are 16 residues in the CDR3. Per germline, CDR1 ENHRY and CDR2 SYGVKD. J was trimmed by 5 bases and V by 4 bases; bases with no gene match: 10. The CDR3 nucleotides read TGTGCCATCAGTGCCGGGACAGGGGGAACTAGCCACGAGCAGTACTTC. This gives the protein CAISAGTGGTSHEQYF.

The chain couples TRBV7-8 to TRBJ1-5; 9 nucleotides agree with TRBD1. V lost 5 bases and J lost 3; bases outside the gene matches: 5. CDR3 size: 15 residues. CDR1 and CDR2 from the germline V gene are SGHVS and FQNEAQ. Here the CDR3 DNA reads TGTGCCAGCAGCCTCCGGACAGGGGTCAATCAGCCCCAGCATTTT. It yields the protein CASSLRTGVNQPQHF.

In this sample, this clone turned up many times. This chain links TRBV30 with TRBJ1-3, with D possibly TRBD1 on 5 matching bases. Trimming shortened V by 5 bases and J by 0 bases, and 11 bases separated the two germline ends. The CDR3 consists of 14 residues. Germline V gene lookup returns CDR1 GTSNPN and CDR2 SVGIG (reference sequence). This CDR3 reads CAWGAASSGNTIYF. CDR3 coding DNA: TGTGCCTGGGGGGCGGCTAGCTCTGGAAACACCATATATTTT.